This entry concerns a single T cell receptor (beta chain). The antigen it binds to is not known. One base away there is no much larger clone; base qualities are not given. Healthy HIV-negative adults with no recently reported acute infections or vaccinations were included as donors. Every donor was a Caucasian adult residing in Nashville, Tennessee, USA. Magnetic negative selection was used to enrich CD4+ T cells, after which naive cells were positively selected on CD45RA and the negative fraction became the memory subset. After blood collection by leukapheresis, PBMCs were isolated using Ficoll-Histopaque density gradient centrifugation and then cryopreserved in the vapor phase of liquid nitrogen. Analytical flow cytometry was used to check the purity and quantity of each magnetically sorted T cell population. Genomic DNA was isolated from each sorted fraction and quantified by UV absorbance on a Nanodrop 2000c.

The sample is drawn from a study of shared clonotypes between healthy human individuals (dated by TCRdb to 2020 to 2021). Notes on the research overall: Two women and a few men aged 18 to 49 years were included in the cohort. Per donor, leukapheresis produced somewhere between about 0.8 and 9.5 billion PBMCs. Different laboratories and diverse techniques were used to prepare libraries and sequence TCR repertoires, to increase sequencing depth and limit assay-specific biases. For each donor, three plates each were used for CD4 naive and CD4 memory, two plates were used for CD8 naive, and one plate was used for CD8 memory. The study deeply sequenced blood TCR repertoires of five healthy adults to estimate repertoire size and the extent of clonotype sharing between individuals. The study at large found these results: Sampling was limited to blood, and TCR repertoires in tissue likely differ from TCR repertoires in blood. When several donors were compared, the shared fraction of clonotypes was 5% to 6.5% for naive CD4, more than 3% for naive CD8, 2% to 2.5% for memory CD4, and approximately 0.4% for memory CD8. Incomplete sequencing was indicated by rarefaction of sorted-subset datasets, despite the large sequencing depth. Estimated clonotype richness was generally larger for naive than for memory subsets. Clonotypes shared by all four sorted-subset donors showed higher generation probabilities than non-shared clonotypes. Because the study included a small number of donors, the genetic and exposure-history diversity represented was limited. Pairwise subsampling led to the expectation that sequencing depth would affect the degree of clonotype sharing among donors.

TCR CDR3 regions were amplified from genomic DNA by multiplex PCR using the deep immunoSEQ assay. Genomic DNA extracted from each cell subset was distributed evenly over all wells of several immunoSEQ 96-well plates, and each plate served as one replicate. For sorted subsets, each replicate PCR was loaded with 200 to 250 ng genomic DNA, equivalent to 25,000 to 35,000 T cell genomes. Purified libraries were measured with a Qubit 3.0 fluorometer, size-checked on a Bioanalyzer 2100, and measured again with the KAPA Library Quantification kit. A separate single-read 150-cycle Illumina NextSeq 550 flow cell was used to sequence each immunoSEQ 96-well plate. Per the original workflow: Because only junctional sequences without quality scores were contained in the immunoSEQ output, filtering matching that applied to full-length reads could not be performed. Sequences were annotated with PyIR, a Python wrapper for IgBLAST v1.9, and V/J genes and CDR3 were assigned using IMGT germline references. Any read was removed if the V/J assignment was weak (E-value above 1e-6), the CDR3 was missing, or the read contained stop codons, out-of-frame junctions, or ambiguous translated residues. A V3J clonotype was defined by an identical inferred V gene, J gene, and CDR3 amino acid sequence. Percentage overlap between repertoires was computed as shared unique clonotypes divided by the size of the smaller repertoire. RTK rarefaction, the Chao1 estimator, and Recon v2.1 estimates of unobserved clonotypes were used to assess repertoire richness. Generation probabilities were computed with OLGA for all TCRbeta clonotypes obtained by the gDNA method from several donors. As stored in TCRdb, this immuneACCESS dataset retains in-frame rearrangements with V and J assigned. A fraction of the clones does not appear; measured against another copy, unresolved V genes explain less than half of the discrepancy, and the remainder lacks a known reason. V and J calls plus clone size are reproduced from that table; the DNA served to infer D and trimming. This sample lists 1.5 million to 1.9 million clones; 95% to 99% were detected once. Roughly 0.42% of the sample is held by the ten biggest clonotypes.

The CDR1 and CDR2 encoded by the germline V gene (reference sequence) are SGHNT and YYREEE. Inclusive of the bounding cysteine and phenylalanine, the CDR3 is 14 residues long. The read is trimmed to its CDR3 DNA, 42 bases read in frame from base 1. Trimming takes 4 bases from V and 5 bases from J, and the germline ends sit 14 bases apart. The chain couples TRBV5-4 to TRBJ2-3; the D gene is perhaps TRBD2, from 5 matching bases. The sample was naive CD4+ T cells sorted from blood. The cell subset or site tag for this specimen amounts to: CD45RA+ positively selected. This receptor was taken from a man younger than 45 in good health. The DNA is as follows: TGTGCCAGCAGCGGGCGGGCCATAGGAGATACGCAGTATTTT. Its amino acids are CASSGRAIGDTQYF.